This T cell receptor beta chain emerged from a study of patients and donors after allogeneic stem cell transplantation. TCRdb reanalysed the RT-PCR reads using MiXCR and keeps one entry per CDR3 protein. This sample has fewer than 500,000 distinct CDR3 sequences, with approximately 16% found just once. In its sample, this clonotype was seen a few times. The CDR3 runs to 18 residues. Trimming took off 2 bases at V and 0 bases at J, with 18 bases between the two ends. Germline values: CDR1 SNHLY, CDR2 FYNNEI. The sequence came from a human donor who was either an allogeneic HSCT recipient or a stem cell or donor lymphocyte infusion donor (not recorded which). It is not recorded whose cells these are; they may come from a transplant donor. This chain links TRBV2 with TRBJ2-3; D might be TRBD2 (7 bases). What was sequenced was blood, either unsorted or a sorted T cell fraction (not recorded which). CDR3 loop: CASSELIRTGGSTDTQYF. Written as DNA, the CDR3 is TGTGCCAGCAGTGAACTAATACGGACGGGGGGCAGCACAGATACGCAGTATTTT.